This entry lists 20 T cell receptor beta chains sequenced from one sample in a study of persistence of HIV-infected CD4 T cells. This was the immunoSEQ version 4 assay in survey mode. TCRdb keeps only in-frame clones here, not all; method: immunoSEQ multiplex PCR. The table includes around 8,000 clones, approximately 63% detected once. The stimulus was lysate of CMV-infected fibroblasts, around 11 ug/mL. Sorting of responding CD4+ T cells relied on upregulated CD40 ligand together with CD69. These receptors' targets are unknown. The source was CD4+ T cells sorted from PBMCs after roughly 20-hour stimulation, collected from a patient who received antiretroviral therapy. The receptors shown here come from an adult man with HIV who was CMV-seropositive.

This clone occurred a few times. V and J are TRBV7-2 and TRBJ2-7, with D maybe TRBD2 (5 bases). CDR1 and CDR2 from the germline V gene are SGHTA and FQGNSA. V was cut by 1 base and J by 0 bases, with 22 bases left in between. There are 19 residues in the CDR3. CDR3 residues: CASSLESSSLGVDSYEQYF. The CDR3 nucleotides read TGTGCCAGCAGCTTAGAATCCAGTTCCCTCGGGGTAGACTCCTACGAGCAGTACTTC.

By share of the sample, this clone is medium-sized. The V gene is TRBV6-5, the J gene TRBJ2-2; 10 nucleotides agree with TRBD2. The length of the CDR3 is 14 residues. With 8 bases clipped from V and 4 bases from J, the junction kept 4 bases outside the gene matches. CDR1 and CDR2 from the germline V gene are MNHEY and SVGAGI. This CDR3 reads CASLAGETTGELFF. The CDR3 DNA sequence: TGTGCCAGCCTAGCGGGAGAGACCACCGGGGAGCTGTTTTTT.

The chain recombines TRBV14 with TRBJ1-4, with D possibly matching TRBD1 (5 bases). The CDR3 runs 16 residues. The V and J ends lost 0 bases and 2 bases respectively, with 10 bases between them. Germline V lookup: CDR1 SGHDN, CDR2 FVKESK. CDR3 in DNA: TGTGCCAGCAGCCAAGATCGGGGGAGGACTAATGAAAAACTGTTTTTT. Protein sequence: CASSQDRGRTNEKLFF.

This clone showed up just a few times. V usage is TRBV7-8 and J usage is TRBJ1-3; 10 nucleotides align to TRBD1. CDR3 length: 16 residues. The junction had 7 bases not matched to a gene; V was cut back by 5 bases and J by 3 bases. Germline assignment: CDR1 SGHVS and CDR2 FQNEAQ. CDR3 DNA: TGTGCCAGCAGCCCCCGGGACAGGGGATTTGGAAACACCATATATTTT. This sequence encodes CASSPRDRGFGNTIYF.

This chain joins TRBV11-2 and TRBJ1-6; D remains ambiguous. The CDR3 loop spans 18 amino acids. The V end lost 4 bases, the J end lost 7 bases, and 23 bases lay between the germline ends. The germline V gene encodes CDR1 SGHAT and CDR2 FQNNGV. DNA for the CDR3: TGTGCCAGCAGCTCCTCGGATTGGTCCTCCCGACCGAATTCACCCCTCCACTTT. It encodes CASSSSDWSSRPNSPLHF.

The chain links TRBV15 to TRBJ2-1, with D maybe TRBD1 (6 bases). V shed 0 bases and J shed 6 bases, with 15 bases lying between them. Germline loops: CDR1 LNHNV, CDR2 YYDKDF (reference sequence). The CDR3 contains 16 residues. This chain's CDR3 is CATSRDEAGATNEQFF. The CDR3 nucleotides are TGTGCCACCAGCAGAGATGAGGCAGGGGCGACCAATGAGCAGTTCTTC.

This clone is medium-sized. In nucleotides, the CDR3 is TGTGCCAGTAGTATAGATCTTACTTCACGGAAGAACACTGAAGCTTTCTTT. It yields the protein CASSIDLTSRKNTEAFF. The chain employs TRBV19 and TRBJ1-1, with no clear D. CDR1 LNHDA and CDR2 SQIVND come from the germline V gene (reference sequence). The length of the CDR3 is 17 residues. The V end lost 0 bases, the J end lost 1 base, and 15 bases lay between the germline ends.

The rearrangement uses TRBV30 and TRBJ1-1; D remains ambiguous. Germline loops: CDR1 GTSNPN, CDR2 SVGIG (reference sequence). V shed 0 bases and J shed 0 bases, with 8 bases lying between them. This CDR3 spans 14 amino acids. The CDR3 loop is CAWSVRQVNTEAFF. In nucleotides, the CDR3 is TGTGCCTGGAGTGTAAGGCAGGTGAACACTGAAGCTTTCTTT.

This clone was observed a handful of times. The chain links TRBV19 to TRBJ1-2, with TRBD1 matching 7 bases. Germline V CDR1 and CDR2: LNHDA, SQIVND (reference sequence). The V and J ends lost 0 bases and 5 bases, in that order; junction bases with no gene match: 6. This CDR3 has 15 residues. The CDR3 region has the DNA TGTGCCAGTAGTATAGACGCGACAGGGTATTATGGCTACACCTTC. Its translation is CASSIDATGYYGYTF.

V is TRBV20-1 and J is TRBJ2-7; D is perhaps TRBD2 (5 bases). The CDR3 loop spans 11 amino acids. The V gene lost 5 bases and the J gene lost 4 bases, with 9 bases spanning the gap. CDR1 is DFQATT, CDR2 SNEGSKA, per germline (reference sequence). CDR3 region: CSAAREYEQYF. DNA of the CDR3: TGCAGTGCTGCACGGGAATACGAGCAGTACTTC.

This clone is deemed medium-sized. The chain employs TRBV7-8 and TRBJ1-1; 7 nucleotides line up with TRBD1. The V gene's germline CDR1 is SGHVS and CDR2 FQNEAQ. V shed 1 base, J shed 1 base, and the junction held 9 bases outside the gene matches. There are 17 residues in the CDR3. The CDR3 loop reads CASSLDRGRDWNTEAFF. CDR3 sequence (DNA): TGTGCCAGCAGCTTAGATAGGGGGCGCGATTGGAACACTGAAGCTTTCTTT.

The rearrangement links TRBV7-9 to TRBJ2-2; D is unresolved. Germline CDR1 and CDR2: SEHNR and FQNEAQ (reference sequence). The V end was cut by 5 bases, the J end by 6 bases, with 13 bases between. The CDR3 spans 14 residues. CDR3 bases: TGTGCCAGCAGCCAACGTCATTACGCCGGGGAGCTGTTTTTT. This sequence encodes CASSQRHYAGELFF.

Here the CDR3 reads CASGLVQQEHNQPQHF. As DNA, the CDR3 is TGTGCTAGTGGTTTGGTACAGCAAGAACACAATCAGCCCCAGCATTTT. The chain combines TRBV12-5 with TRBJ1-5; the D is unclear. V lost 0 bases and J 3 bases, leaving 12 bases between the germline ends. The CDR3 spans 16 residues. The V gene's germline CDR1 is LGHNT and CDR2 FRNRAP.

The CDR3: CSGGAVGTATEAFF. The CDR3 DNA follows: TGCAGCGGTGGGGCTGTAGGGACAGCCACTGAAGCTTTCTTT. The J gene is TRBJ1-1, the V gene TRBV29-1; 7 nucleotides line up with TRBD1. The CDR3 totals 14 residues. The germline gives CDR1 SQVTM, CDR2 ANQGSEA. Trimming removed 7 bases from V and 4 bases from J; junction bases left unmatched: 12.

The sample holds a few counts of this clone. The chain combines TRBV10-3 with TRBJ1-3, with D tentatively TRBD1 (6 bases). The CDR3 is made up of 16 amino acids. Germline V CDR1 and CDR2: ENHRY, SYGVKD. Trimming cost V 2 bases and J 2 bases, with 13 bases left between them. The chain's CDR3 is CAISEPRTATGNTIYF. CDR3 in DNA: TGTGCCATCAGTGAGCCCCGGACAGCTACTGGAAACACCATATATTTT.

In its sample, this clone was seen a few times. The chain recombines TRBV19 with TRBJ1-1, with D unresolved. The CDR3 contains 11 residues. The V and J ends lost 5 bases and 5 bases respectively, with 6 bases between them. Germline V gene sequence: CDR1 LNHDA, CDR2 SQIVND (reference sequence). DNA of the CDR3: TGTGCCAGTAGTGGTTCTACTGAAGCTTTCTTT. Amino acid sequence: CASSGSTEAFF.

CDR3 bases: TGTGCCAGCAGTGTTACTTCCTACAATGAGCAGTTCTTC. Translation: CASSVTSYNEQFF. The J gene is TRBJ2-1, the V gene TRBV6-4; D is undetermined. CDR1 is MRHNA, CDR2 SNTAGT, per germline. This CDR3 is built from 13 residues. The ends were cut back, 4 bases at V and 1 base at J, with 5 bases in the middle.

The J gene is TRBJ1-5, the V gene TRBV30, with D unclear. CDR3 length: 12 residues. V lost 5 bases, J lost 0 bases, and 5 bases lay in between. Looked up from germline, CDR1 is GTSNPN and CDR2 is SVGIG (reference sequence). CDR3 DNA sequence: TGTGCCTGGGGGTTTAGCAATCAGCCCCAGCATTTT. It yields the protein CAWGFSNQPQHF.

CDR3 residues: CASSSLTSNTEAFF. The CDR3 bases are TGTGCCAGCAGCTCTCTAACATCGAACACTGAAGCTTTCTTT. V and J are TRBV7-9 and TRBJ1-1; D not resolved. V gave up 4 bases and J gave up 1 base, with 10 bases separating them. This CDR3 has 14 residues. The germline CDR1 and CDR2 sequences are SEHNR and FQNEAQ (reference sequence).

The chain employs TRBV6-5 and TRBJ1-1; possible D gene TRBD1, 6 bases. Germline V lookup: CDR1 MNHEY, CDR2 SVGAGI. CDR3 size: 14 residues. With 6 bases removed from V and 1 base from J, the gap between germline ends came to 12 bases. DNA of the CDR3: TGTGCCAGCAGCACTCAGGGGAAGAACACTGAAGCTTTCTTT. This gives the protein CASSTQGKNTEAFF.